One and the same sample provided the 16 T cell receptor beta chains below, sequenced in a study of blood T cells in healthy people across ages (dated by TCRdb to the mid-2010s). The library was built by means of 5' RACE. Data came from an Illumina HiSeq 2500. The second PCR ran for roughly 7 to 11 cycles and used a J-beta primer mix along with a sample-barcoded 5' primer. TCRdb trimmed public reads at Q25 via fastp, called clones via MiXCR and kept in-frame beta chains. A single entry per CDR3 protein holds the most common genes and DNA from its merged rows. The sample records roughly 1,800,000 distinct CDR3 sequences, around 50% of which are singletons. Clones ranked in the top ten supply less than 2.5% of the sample. The sample comprised blood. The receptor set was obtained from a woman aged 40 to 50 in good health.

The V gene is TRBV4-1, the J gene TRBJ2-3; possible D gene TRBD2, 6 bases. V was clipped by 2 bases and J by 1 base, with 16 bases between them. This CDR3 is built from 17 residues. The germline gives CDR1 MGHRA, CDR2 YSYEKL. The CDR3 region has the DNA TGCGCCAGCAGCCAATTAGGGAGGCTAGCCGGCACAGATACGCAGTATTTT. Amino acids: CASSQLGRLAGTDTQYF.

This chain uses TRBV4-1 with TRBJ1-2; D gene ambiguous. Trimming took off 0 bases at V and 6 bases at J, with 8 bases between the two ends. CDR1 and CDR2 from the germline V gene are MGHRA and YSYEKL. The CDR3 is 13 residues long. This CDR3 is CASSQDPQDGYTF. DNA of the CDR3: TGCGCCAGCAGCCAAGATCCGCAGGATGGCTACACCTTC.

The chain carries TRBV4-1 and TRBJ1-1; D is uncertain. Germline CDR1 and CDR2: MGHRA and YSYEKL. V was trimmed by 0 bases and J by 4 bases, leaving 18 bases between them. CDR3 length: 17 amino acids. The CDR3 DNA reads TGCGCCAGCAGCCAAGAAACTGGGCATCTATTGGGCACTGAAGCTTTCTTT. The encoded protein is CASSQETGHLLGTEAFF.

This chain joins TRBV20-1 and TRBJ2-3, with 10 bases that match TRBD2. Germline trimming cut 3 bases from V and 2 bases from J; bases unmatched to any gene: 11. CDR1 is DFQATT, CDR2 SNEGSKA, per germline (reference sequence). The length of the CDR3 is 17 residues. CDR3 DNA sequence: TGCAGTGCTAGTGCACTAGCGGGGAGACGCTCCACAGATACGCAGTATTTT. It codes for CSASALAGRRSTDTQYF.

The table lists this clonotype with a count of one. This chain joins TRBV28 and TRBJ2-7, with 9 bases fitting TRBD1. Germline CDR1 and CDR2: MDHEN and SYDVKM. This CDR3 has 13 residues. Trimming took 10 bases from V and 4 from J; bases not matched to a gene: 8. CDR3 sequence: CATDRGNLYEQYF. The DNA for the CDR3 is TGTGCCACCGACAGGGGGAATTTGTACGAGCAGTACTTC.

The chain has TRBV6-2 or TRBV6-3 and TRBJ1-1, with TRBD1 as a possible D gene (6 bases). Deletions cut 2 bases from V and 1 base from J, with 14 bases between. Germline assignment: CDR1 MNHEY and CDR2 SVGEGT. CDR3 size: 16 residues. The CDR3 here is CASSYRLTGRNTEAFF. Here the CDR3 DNA reads TGTGCCAGCAGTTACCGCCTGACAGGAAGGAACACTGAAGCTTTCTTT.

This clonotype appeared a few times. V and J are TRBV5-6 and TRBJ1-2, with 9 bases aligning to TRBD1. Germline CDR1 is SGHDT and CDR2 is YYEEEE. Trimming removed 0 bases from V and 8 bases from J; junction bases left unmatched: 5. The CDR3 is made up of 14 amino acids. The chain's CDR3 is CASSLEGTGSGYTF. CDR3 DNA sequence: TGTGCCAGCAGCTTGGAGGGGACAGGGAGCGGCTACACCTTC.

This clonotype was seen more than once but under ten times. In DNA form, the CDR3 reads TGTGCCATCCTAGGTGTCGGGACTGGGGCCAACGTCCTGACTTTC. Encoded protein: CAILGVGTGANVLTF. The chain couples TRBV10-3 to TRBJ2-6; D might be TRBD2 (5 bases). Germline V gives CDR1 ENHRY, CDR2 SYGVKD. CDR3 length equals 15 residues. V was trimmed by 8 bases and J by 2 bases, leaving 13 bases between them.

V gene TRBV20-1 combines with J gene TRBJ2-1; the D gene is possibly TRBD2 (5 bases). The CDR3 is 15 amino acids. In germline, CDR1 is DFQATT, CDR2 SNEGSKA (reference sequence). Trimming stripped 0 bases from V and 5 bases from J, with 14 bases between. The CDR3 sequence: CSARDSAVEDNEQFF. The CDR3 coding sequence is TGCAGTGCTAGAGATTCCGCGGTGGAGGACAATGAGCAGTTCTTC.

There are a few counts of this clonotype. The chain employs TRBV7-2 and TRBJ2-1, with 7 bases identical to TRBD2. Germline V gene sequence: CDR1 SGHTA, CDR2 FQGNSA. This CDR3 region has 16 residues. V gave up 4 bases and J gave up 2 bases; unmatched junction bases: 8. The CDR3: CASSSGSGAPYNEQFF. CDR3 DNA sequence: TGTGCCAGCAGCTCAGGCAGCGGGGCCCCCTACAATGAGCAGTTCTTC.

This chain connects TRBV6-1 to TRBJ2-4; D remains unclear. The end of the DNA is better explained by TRBJ2-7, so the J call may be wrong. The V gene's germline CDR1 is MNHNS and CDR2 SASEGT. This CDR3 region has 13 residues. CDR3 amino acids: CASNLYTTYEQYF. The CDR3 nucleotides are TGTGCCAGCAACCTCTACACGACCTACGAGCAGTACTTC.

The chain has TRBV28 and TRBJ1-4; D is perhaps TRBD1 (6 bases). Germline V gene lookup returns CDR1 MDHEN and CDR2 SYDVKM. CDR3 length equals 15 residues. V lost 11 bases and J lost 0, with 16 bases in between. CDR3 amino acids: CAGGVGGATNEKLFF. CDR3 DNA sequence: TGTGCCGGCGGGGTAGGGGGAGCAACTAATGAAAAACTGTTTTTT.

This clonotype was detected a few times. The chain links TRBV6-2 or TRBV6-3 to TRBJ2-3; D may match TRBD1 or TRBD2 (5 bases each). The CDR3 covers 15 residues. Trimming took off 3 bases at V and 4 bases at J, with 14 bases between the two ends. The V gene's germline CDR1 is MNHEY and CDR2 SVGEGT. Here the CDR3 reads CASSYGDRVSDTQYF. In nucleotides, the CDR3 is TGTGCCAGCAGTTATGGGGACCGCGTTTCAGATACGCAGTATTTT.

V usage is TRBV28 and J usage is TRBJ1-2, with D unclear. V lost 7 bases and J 7 bases, leaving 16 bases between the germline ends. The CDR3 spans 13 residues. Germline CDR1 is MDHEN and CDR2 is SYDVKM. DNA of the CDR3: TGTGCCAGCACCGCTAACCGGGTCGGTGGCTACACCTTC. It specifies CASTANRVGGYTF.

The table lists this clonotype with a few counts. This chain uses TRBV4-3 with TRBJ2-5; no firm D call. The CDR3 runs to 14 residues. Germline-derived CDR1 and CDR2 are LGHNA and YSLEER. V shed 1 base and J shed 11 bases, with 17 bases lying between them. The CDR3 here is CASSQVNSNNEQYF. The CDR3 nucleotides are TGCGCCAGCAGCCAAGTGAACTCTAACAATGAGCAGTACTTC.

This clonotype was picked up a small number of times. The CDR3 reads CASSLALTSGGYEQYF. The DNA for the CDR3 is TGCGCCAGCAGCTTGGCCTTAACTAGCGGGGGATACGAGCAGTACTTC. The chain has TRBV5-1 and TRBJ2-7; 11 nucleotides line up with TRBD2. Germline V gives CDR1 SGHRS, CDR2 YFSETQ. The length of the CDR3 is 16 residues. Trimming took 0 bases from V and 4 from J; bases not matched to a gene: 6. The entire variable domain, with the rest obtained from reference TRBV5-1 and TRBJ2-7, is as follows: KAGVTQTPRYLIKTRGQQVTLSCSPISGHRSVSWYQQTPGQGLQFLFEYFSETQRNKGNFPGRFSGRQFSNSRSEMNVSTLELGDSALYLCASSLALTSGGYEQYFGPGTRLTVT.